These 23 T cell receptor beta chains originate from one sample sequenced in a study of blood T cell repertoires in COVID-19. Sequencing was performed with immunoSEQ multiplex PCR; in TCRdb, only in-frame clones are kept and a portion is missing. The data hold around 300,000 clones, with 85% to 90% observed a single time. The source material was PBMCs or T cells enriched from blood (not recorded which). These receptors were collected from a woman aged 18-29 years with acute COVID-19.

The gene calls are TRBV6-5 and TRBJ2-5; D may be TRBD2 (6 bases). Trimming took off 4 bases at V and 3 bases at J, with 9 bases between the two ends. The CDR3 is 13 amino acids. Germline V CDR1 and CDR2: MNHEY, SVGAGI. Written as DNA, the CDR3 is TGTGCCAGCAGTTTCGGGACTGAAGAGACCCAGTACTTC. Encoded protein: CASSFGTEETQYF.

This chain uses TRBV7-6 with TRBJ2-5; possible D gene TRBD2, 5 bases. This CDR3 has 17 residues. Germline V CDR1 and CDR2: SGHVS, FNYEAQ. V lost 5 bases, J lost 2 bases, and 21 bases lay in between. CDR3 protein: CASSTRALGRPQETQYF. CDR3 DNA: TGTGCCAGCAGCACTAGAGCTCTGGGCCGCCCACAAGAGACCCAGTACTTC.

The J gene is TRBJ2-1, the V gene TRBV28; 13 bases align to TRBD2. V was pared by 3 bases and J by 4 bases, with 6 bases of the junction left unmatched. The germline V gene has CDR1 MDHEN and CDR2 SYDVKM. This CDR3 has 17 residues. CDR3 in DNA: TGTGCCAGCAGTTTCCGGACTAGCGGGAGCCATTACAATGAGCAGTTCTTC. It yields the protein CASSFRTSGSHYNEQFF.

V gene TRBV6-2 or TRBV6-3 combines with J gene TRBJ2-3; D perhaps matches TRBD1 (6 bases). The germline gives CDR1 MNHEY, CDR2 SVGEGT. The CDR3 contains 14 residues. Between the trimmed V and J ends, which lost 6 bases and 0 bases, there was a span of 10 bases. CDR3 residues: CASSRDISTDTQYF. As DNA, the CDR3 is TGTGCCAGCAGCAGGGACATTAGCACAGATACGCAGTATTTT.

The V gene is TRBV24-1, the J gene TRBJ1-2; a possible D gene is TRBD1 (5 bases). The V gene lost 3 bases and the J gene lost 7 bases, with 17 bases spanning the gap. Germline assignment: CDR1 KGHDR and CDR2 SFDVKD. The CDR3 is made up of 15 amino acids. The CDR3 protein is CATSDPRGASGGYTF. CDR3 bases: TGTGCCACCAGTGATCCTAGGGGCGCGTCGGGTGGCTACACCTTC.

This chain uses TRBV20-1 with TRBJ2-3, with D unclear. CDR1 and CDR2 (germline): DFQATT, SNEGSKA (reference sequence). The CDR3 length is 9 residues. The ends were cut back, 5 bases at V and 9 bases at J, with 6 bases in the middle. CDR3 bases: TGCAGTGCTCCGGAGACGCAGTATTTT. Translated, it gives CSAPETQYF.

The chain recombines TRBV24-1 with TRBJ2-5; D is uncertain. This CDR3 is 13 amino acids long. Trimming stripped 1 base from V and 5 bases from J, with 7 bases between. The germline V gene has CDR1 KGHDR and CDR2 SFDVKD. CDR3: CATSDFDAETQYF. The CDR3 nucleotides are TGTGCCACCAGTGATTTTGATGCGGAGACCCAGTACTTC.

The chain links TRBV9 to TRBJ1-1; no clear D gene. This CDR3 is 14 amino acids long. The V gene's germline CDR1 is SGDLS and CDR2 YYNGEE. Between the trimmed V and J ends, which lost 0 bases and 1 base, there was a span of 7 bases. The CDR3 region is CASSVATRNTEAFF. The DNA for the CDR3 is TGTGCCAGCAGCGTAGCTACGAGGAACACTGAAGCTTTCTTT. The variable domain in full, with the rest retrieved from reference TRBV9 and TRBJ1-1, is DSGVTQTPKHLITATGQRVTLRCSPRSGDLSVYWYQQSLDQGLQFLIQYYNGEERAKGNILERFSAQQFPDLHSELNLSSLELGDSALYFCASSVATRNTEAFFGQGTRLTVV.

The chain's CDR3 is CASSRSYTGGVNYGYTF. The DNA for the CDR3 is TGTGCCAGCAGTCGGTCCTACACAGGGGGCGTTAACTATGGCTACACCTTC. The chain carries TRBV27 and TRBJ1-2, with 9 positions matching TRBD1. This CDR3 spans 17 amino acids. From germline, CDR1 is MNHEY and CDR2 SMNVEV (reference sequence). Trimming cost V 5 bases and J 1 base; bases outside gene matches: 11.

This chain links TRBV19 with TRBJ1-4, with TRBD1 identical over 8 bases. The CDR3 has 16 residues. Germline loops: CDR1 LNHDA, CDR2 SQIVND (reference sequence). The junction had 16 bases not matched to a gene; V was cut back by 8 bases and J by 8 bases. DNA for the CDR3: TGTGCCAGTGGAAGGCGACAGGGGTTAATAGGGGAAAAACTGTTTTTT. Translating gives CASGRRQGLIGEKLFF.

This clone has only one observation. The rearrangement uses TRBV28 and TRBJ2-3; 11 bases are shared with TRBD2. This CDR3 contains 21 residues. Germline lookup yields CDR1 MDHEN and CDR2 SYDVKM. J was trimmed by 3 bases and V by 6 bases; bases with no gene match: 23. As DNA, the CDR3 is TGTGCCAGCAGCCGCTCCTGGGGTAGCGGGAGGGCCAAAGTTCCGACAGATACGCAGTATTTT. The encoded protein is CASSRSWGSGRAKVPTDTQYF.

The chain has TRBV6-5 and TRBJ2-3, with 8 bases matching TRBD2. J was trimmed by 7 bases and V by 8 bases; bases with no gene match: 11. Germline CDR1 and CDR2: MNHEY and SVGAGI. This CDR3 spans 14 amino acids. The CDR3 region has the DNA TGTGCCAGCCGGGAGGGGGGGCCGATTCATACGCAGTATTTT. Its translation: CASREGGPIHTQYF.

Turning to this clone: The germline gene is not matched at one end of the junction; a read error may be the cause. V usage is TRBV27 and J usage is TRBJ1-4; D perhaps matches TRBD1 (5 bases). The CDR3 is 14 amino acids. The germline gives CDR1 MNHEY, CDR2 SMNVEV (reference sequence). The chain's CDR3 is CASSLIQGVIKTVF. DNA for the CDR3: TGTGCCAGCAGCCTCATCCAGGGTGTGATAAAAACTGTTTTT.

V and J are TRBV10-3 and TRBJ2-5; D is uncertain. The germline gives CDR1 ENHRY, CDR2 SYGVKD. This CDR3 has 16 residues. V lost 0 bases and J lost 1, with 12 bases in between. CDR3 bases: TGTGCCATCAGTGAGTCGCAAGGAGCCCGCCAAGAGACCCAGTACTTC. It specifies CAISESQGARQETQYF.

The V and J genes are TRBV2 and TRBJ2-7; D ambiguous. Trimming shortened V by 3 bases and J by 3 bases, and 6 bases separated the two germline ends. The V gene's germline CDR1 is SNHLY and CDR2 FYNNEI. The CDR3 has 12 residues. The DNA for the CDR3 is TGTGCCAGCAGTGAGCCGCGCTACGAGCAGTACTTC. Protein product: CASSEPRYEQYF.

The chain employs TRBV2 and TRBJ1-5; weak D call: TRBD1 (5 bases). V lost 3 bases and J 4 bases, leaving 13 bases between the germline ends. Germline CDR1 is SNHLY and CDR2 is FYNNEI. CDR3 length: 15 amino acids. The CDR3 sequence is CASSESGQQNQPQHF. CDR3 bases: TGTGCCAGCAGTGAGTCAGGGCAACAAAATCAGCCCCAGCATTTT.

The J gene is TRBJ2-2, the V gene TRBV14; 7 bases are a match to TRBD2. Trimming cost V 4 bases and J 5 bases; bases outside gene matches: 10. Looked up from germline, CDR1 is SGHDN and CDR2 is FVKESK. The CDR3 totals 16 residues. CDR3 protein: CASSPRVTGGTGELFF. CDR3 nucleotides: TGTGCCAGCAGCCCAAGGGTCACGGGAGGAACCGGGGAGCTGTTTTTT. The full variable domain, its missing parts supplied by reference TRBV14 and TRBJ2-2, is EAGVTQFPSHSVIEKGQTVTLRCDPISGHDNLYWYRRVMGKEIKFLLHFVKESKQDESGMPNNRFLAERTGGTYSTLKVQPAELEDSGVYFCASSPRVTGGTGELFFGEGSRLTVL.

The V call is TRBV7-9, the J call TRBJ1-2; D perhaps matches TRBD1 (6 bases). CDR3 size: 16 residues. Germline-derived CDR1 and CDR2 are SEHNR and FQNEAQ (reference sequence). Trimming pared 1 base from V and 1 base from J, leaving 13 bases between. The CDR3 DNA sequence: TGTGCCAGCAGCTTAGTTGGGACAACTTATAACTATGGCTACACCTTC. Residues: CASSLVGTTYNYGYTF.

CDR3 protein: CASRAADQPQHF. CDR3 DNA: TGTGCCAGCAGGGCGGCGGATCAGCCCCAGCATTTT. The genes are TRBV6-5 and TRBJ1-5; D is unclear. With 6 bases removed from V and 5 bases from J, the gap between germline ends came to 8 bases. The CDR3 is 12 amino acids. CDR1 and CDR2 from the germline V gene are MNHEY and SVGAGI.

In DNA form, the CDR3 reads TGTGCCACCAGTGATGGCGGACAGGGGATTTTCGAGCAGTACTTC. Translating gives CATSDGGQGIFEQYF. The V and J genes are TRBV24-1 and TRBJ2-7, with 9 bases matching TRBD1. The CDR3 totals 15 residues. CDR1 is KGHDR and CDR2 is SFDVKD in the germline V gene. Trimming took 3 bases from V and 6 from J; bases not matched to a gene: 8.

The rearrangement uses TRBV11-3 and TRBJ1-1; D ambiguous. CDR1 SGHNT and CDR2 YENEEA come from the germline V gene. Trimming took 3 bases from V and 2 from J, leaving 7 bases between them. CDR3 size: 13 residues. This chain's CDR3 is CASSFHVNTEAFF. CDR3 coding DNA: TGTGCCAGCAGCTTCCATGTTAACACTGAAGCTTTCTTT.

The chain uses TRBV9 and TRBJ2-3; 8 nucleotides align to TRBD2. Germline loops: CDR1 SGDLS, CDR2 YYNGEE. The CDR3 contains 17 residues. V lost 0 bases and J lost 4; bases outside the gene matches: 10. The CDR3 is CASSVARGTSSADTQYF. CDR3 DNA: TGTGCCAGCAGCGTAGCTCGAGGGACTAGTTCCGCAGATACGCAGTATTTT. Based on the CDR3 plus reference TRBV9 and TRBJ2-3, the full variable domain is DSGVTQTPKHLITATGQRVTLRCSPRSGDLSVYWYQQSLDQGLQFLIQYYNGEERAKGNILERFSAQQFPDLHSELNLSSLELGDSALYFCASSVARGTSSADTQYFGPGTRLTVL.

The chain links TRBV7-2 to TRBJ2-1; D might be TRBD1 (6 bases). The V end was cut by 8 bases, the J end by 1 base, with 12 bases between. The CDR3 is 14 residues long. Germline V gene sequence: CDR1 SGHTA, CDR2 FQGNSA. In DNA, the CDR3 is TGTGCCAGCTCCAACAGGGCTTCCTACAATGAGCAGTTCTTC. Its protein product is CASSNRASYNEQFF.